What follows are 6 T cell receptor beta chains derived from one specimen sequenced in a study of tissue T cells after allogeneic stem cell transplantation. Produced via immunoSEQ multiplex PCR; TCRdb's table is partial and in-frame only. The repertoire holds fewer than 5,500 clones, with roughly 31% as singletons. Time point reported: mouse harvest day 14 after allogeneic transplant. Tail vein injection delivered 10^7 T-cell-depleted bone marrow cells and 10^6 splenic CD5+ T cells. Sequences were obtained from skin. The receptors were gathered from a female BALB/c mouse given C57BL/6 T cells with graft-versus-host disease after an allogeneic hematopoietic cell transplant.

On this clone: Here the gene names and germline are mouse. With the read ending 1 residue before the CDR3 end, the germline J gene is used to fill in that end. This sequence joins TRBV1 and TRBJ1-5; the D is unclear. The CDR3 totals 10 residues. Looked up from germline, CDR1 is NSQYPW and CDR2 is LRSPGD (reference sequence). V lost 3 bases, J lost 8 bases, and 2 bases lay in between. The covered CDR3 bases are TGCACCTGCAGTGCTGAGGCTCCGCTT. Protein sequence: CTCSAEAPL. The CDR3 reads in full as CTCSAEAPLF.

In the case of this clone: Gene names denote mouse genes. The missing CDR3 end, 1 residue past where the read stops, is filled in from the germline J gene. This rearrangement joins TRBV24 to TRBJ1-3; 7 nucleotides align to TRBD1. The CDR3 length is 14 residues. Germline V lookup: CDR1 KGHTA, CDR2 FRNEEI. J gave up 2 bases and V 4 bases, and 2 bases lay outside the gene matches. The sequenced part of the CDR3 DNA is TGTGCCAGCAGTCGAGACAGGGCTGGAAATACGCTCTAT. This encodes CASSRDRAGNTLY. From start to end, the CDR3 is CASSRDRAGNTLYF.

This clone appeared a few times. Mouse gene names apply. Coverage ceases 1 residue before the CDR3 finishes, and the germline J gene fills in the end. The chain carries TRBV26 and TRBJ1-4; no clear D gene. Germline values: CDR1 KGHPV, CDR2 FQNQEV (reference sequence). The CDR3 runs 13 residues. The germline V and J ends were trimmed by 6 bases and 7 bases, with 12 bases remaining between them. The CDR3 bases that were read are TGTGCCAGCAGCCCAGTAGGGCGCGAAAGATTATTT. Translating it yields CASSPVGRERLF. The full-length CDR3 reads as CASSPVGRERLFF.

This clone is a singleton in its sample. The genes and germline here are from mouse. The read stops 1 residue short of the end of the CDR3; the missing end is completed from the germline J gene. The chain is built from TRBV12-1 and TRBJ2-5; 9 positions agree with TRBD2. This CDR3 spans 13 amino acids. The V gene's germline CDR1 is SGHSN and CDR2 HYEKVE. V shed 0 bases and J 6 bases; nucleotides not matched to a gene: 0. CDR3 protein: CASSLDWGDTQYF. Partial CDR3 DNA: TGTGCCAGCTCTCTCGACTGGGGGGACACCCAGTAC.

Of note for this clone: Mouse gene names and germline throughout. The observed sequence ends 1 residue before the CDR3 terminus, with the missing tail filled in from the germline J gene. This rearrangement joins TRBV19 to TRBJ2-4; no clear D. The germline V gene has CDR1 FNHDT and CDR2 SITEND (reference sequence). Trimming took off 0 bases at V and 0 bases at J, with 8 bases between the two ends. There are 15 residues in the CDR3. The covered CDR3 bases are TGTGCCAGCAGTATAGGGTCAGGCAGTCAAAACACCTTGTAC. Protein: CASSIGSGSQNTLY. In full, the CDR3 reads CASSIGSGSQNTLYF. The variable domain in full, completed from reference TRBV19 and TRBJ2-4, reads GGIITQTPKFLIGQEGQKLTLKCQQNFNHDTMYWYRQDSGKGLRLIYYSITENDLQKGDLSEGYDASREKKSSFSLTVTSAQKNEMAVFLCASSIGSGSQNTLYFGAGTRLSVL.

Regarding this clone: The gene names here belong to mouse. With the read ending 1 residue before the CDR3 end, the germline J gene is used to fill in that end. The rearrangement links TRBV5 to TRBJ2-2; 13 bases are a match to TRBD2. Looked up from germline, CDR1 is LGHNA and CDR2 is YNLKQL (reference sequence). V dropped 0 bases and J dropped 0; count of bases not matched to a gene: 1. This CDR3 spans 18 amino acids. The CDR3 DNA, read in part, is TGTGCCAGCAGCCAAGAAGGGACTGGGGGGGCAAACACCGGGCAGCTCTAC. It codes for CASSQEGTGGANTGQLY. The full CDR3 sequence reads CASSQEGTGGANTGQLYF.